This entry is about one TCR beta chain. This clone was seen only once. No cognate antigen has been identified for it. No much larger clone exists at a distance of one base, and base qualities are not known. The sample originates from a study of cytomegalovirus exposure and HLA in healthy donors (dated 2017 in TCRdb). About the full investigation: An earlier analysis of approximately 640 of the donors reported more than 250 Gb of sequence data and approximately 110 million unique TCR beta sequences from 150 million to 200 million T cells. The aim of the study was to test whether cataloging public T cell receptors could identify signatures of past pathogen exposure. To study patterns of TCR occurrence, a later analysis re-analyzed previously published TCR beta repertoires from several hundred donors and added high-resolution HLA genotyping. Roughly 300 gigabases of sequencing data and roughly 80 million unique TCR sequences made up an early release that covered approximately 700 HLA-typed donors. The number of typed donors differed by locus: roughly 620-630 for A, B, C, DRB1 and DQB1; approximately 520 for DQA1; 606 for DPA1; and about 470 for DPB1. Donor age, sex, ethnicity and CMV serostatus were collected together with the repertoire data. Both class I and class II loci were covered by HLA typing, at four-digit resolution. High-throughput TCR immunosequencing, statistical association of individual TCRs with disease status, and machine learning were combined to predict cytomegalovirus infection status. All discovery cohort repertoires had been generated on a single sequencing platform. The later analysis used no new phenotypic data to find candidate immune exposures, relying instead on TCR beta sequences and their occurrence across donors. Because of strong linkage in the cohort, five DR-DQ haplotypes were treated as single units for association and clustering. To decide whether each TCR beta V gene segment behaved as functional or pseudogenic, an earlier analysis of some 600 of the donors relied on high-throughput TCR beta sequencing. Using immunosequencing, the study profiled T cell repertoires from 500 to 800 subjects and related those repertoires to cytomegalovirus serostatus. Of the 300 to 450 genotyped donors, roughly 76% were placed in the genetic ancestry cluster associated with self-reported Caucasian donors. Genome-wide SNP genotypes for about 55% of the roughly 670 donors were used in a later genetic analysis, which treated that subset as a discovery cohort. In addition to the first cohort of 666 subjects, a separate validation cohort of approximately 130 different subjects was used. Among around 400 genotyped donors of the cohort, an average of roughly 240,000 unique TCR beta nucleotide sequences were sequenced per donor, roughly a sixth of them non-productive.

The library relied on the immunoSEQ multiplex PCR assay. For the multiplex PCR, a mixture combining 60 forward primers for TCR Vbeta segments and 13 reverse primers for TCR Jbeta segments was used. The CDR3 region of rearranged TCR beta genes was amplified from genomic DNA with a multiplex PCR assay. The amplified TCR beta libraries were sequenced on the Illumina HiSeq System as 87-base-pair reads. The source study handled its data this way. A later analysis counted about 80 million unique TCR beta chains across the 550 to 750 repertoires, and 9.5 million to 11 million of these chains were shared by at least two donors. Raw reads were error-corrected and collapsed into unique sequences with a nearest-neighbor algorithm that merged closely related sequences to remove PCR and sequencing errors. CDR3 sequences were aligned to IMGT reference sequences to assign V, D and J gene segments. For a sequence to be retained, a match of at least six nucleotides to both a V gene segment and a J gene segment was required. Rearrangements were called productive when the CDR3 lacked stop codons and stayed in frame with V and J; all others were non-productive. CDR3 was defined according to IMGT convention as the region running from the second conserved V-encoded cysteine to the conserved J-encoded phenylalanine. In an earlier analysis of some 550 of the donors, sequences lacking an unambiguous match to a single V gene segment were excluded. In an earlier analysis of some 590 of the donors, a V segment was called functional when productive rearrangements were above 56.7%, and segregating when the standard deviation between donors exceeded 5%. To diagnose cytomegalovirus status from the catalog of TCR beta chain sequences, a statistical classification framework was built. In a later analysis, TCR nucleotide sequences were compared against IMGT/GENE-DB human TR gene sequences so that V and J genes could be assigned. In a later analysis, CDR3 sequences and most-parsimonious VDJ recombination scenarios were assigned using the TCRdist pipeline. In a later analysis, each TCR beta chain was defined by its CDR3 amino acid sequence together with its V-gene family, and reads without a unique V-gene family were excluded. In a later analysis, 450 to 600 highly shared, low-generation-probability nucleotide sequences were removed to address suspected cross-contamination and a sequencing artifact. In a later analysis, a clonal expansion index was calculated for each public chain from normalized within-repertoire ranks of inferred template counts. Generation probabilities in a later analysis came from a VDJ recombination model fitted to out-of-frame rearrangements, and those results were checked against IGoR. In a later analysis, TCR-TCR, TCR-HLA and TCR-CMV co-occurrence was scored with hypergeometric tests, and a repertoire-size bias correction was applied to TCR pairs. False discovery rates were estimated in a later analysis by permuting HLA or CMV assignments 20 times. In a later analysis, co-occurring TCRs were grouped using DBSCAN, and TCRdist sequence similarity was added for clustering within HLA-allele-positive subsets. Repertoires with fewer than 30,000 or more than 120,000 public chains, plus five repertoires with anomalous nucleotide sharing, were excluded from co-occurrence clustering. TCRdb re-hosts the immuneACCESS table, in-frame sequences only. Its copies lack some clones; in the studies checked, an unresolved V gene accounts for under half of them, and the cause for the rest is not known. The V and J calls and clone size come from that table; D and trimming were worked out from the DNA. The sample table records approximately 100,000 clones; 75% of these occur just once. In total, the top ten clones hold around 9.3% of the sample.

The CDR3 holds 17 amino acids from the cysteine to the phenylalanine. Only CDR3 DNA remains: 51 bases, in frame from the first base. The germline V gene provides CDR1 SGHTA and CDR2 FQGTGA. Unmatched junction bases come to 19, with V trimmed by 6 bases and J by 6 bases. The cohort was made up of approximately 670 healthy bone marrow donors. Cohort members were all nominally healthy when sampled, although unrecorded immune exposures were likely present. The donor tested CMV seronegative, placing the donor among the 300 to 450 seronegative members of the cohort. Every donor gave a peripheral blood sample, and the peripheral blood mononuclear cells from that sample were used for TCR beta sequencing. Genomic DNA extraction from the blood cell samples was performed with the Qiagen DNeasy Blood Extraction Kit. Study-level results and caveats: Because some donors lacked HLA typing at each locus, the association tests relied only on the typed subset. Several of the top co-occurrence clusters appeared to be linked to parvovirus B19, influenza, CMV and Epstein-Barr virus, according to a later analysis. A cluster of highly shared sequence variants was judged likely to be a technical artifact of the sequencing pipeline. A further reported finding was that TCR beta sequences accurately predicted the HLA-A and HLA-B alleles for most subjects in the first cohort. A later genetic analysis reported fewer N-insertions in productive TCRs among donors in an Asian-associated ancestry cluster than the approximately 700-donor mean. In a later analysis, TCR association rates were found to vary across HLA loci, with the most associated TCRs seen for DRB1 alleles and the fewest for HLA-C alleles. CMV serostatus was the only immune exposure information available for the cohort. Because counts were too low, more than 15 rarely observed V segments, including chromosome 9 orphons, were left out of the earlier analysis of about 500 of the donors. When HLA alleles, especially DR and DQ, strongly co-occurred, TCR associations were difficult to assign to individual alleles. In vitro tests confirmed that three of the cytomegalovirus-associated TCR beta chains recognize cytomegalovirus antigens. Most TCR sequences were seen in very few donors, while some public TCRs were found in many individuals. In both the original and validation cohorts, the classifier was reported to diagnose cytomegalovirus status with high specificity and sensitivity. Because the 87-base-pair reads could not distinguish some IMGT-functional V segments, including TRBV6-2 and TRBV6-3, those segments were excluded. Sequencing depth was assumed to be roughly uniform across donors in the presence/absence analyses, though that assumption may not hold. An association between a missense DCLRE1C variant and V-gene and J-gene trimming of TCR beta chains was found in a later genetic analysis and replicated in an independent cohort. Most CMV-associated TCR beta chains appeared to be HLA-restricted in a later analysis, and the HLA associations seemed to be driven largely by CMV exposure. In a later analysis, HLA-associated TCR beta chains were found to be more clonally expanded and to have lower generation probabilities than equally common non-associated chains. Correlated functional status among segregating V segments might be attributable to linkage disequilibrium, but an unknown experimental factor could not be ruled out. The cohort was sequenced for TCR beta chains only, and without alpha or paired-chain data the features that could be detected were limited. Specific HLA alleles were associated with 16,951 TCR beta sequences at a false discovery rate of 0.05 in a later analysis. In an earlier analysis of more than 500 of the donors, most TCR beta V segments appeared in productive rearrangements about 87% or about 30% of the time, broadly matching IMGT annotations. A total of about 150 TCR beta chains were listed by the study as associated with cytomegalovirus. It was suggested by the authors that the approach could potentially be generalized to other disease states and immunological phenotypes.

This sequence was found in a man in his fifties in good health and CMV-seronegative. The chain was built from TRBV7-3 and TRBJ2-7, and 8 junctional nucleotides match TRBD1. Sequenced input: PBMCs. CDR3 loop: CASRPKPGQVFFREQYF. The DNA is TGTGCCAGCAGACCAAAACCGGGACAGGTATTTTTTCGCGAGCAGTACTTC.